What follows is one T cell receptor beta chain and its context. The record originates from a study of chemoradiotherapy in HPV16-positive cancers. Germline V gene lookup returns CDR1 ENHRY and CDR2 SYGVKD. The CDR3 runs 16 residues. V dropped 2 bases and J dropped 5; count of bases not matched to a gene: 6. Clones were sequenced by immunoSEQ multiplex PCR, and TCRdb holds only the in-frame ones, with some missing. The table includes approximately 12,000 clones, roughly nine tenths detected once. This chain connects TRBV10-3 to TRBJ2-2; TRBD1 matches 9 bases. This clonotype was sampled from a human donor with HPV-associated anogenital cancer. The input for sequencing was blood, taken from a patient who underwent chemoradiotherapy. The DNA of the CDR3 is TGTGCCATCAGTGAGAGGGCGGGACAGGGAACCGGGGAGCTGTTTTTT. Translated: CAISERAGQGTGELFF.